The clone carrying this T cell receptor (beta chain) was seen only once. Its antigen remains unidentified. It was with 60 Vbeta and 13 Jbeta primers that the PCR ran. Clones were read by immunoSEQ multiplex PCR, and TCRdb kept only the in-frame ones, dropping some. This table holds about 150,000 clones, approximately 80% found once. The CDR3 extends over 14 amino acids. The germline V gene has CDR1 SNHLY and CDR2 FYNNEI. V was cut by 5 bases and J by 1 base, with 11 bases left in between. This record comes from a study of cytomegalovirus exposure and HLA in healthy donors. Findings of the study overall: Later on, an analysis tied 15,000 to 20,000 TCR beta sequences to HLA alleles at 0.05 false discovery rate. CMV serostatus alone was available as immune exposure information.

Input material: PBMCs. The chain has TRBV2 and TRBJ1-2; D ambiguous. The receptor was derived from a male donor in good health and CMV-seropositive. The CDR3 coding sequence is TGTGCCAGCAGTCCTTCCGGGTATAACTATGGCTACACCTTC. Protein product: CASSPSGYNYGYTF.